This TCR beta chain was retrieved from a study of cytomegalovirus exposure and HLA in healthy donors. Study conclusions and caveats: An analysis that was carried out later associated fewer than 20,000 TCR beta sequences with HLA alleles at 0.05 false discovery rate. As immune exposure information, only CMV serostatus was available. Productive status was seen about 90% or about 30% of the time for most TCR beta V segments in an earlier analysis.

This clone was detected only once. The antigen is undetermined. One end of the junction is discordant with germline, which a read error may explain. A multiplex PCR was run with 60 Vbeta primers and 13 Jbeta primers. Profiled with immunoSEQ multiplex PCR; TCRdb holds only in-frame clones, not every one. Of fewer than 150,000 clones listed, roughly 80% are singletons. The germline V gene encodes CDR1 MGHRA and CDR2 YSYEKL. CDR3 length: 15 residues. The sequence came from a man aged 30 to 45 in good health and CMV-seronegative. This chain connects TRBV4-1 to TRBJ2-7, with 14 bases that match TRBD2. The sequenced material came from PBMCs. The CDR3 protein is CASSQGGLAGDEQYF. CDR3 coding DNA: TGCGCCAGCAGTCAAGGGGGACTAGCGGGAGACGAGCAGTACTTC.